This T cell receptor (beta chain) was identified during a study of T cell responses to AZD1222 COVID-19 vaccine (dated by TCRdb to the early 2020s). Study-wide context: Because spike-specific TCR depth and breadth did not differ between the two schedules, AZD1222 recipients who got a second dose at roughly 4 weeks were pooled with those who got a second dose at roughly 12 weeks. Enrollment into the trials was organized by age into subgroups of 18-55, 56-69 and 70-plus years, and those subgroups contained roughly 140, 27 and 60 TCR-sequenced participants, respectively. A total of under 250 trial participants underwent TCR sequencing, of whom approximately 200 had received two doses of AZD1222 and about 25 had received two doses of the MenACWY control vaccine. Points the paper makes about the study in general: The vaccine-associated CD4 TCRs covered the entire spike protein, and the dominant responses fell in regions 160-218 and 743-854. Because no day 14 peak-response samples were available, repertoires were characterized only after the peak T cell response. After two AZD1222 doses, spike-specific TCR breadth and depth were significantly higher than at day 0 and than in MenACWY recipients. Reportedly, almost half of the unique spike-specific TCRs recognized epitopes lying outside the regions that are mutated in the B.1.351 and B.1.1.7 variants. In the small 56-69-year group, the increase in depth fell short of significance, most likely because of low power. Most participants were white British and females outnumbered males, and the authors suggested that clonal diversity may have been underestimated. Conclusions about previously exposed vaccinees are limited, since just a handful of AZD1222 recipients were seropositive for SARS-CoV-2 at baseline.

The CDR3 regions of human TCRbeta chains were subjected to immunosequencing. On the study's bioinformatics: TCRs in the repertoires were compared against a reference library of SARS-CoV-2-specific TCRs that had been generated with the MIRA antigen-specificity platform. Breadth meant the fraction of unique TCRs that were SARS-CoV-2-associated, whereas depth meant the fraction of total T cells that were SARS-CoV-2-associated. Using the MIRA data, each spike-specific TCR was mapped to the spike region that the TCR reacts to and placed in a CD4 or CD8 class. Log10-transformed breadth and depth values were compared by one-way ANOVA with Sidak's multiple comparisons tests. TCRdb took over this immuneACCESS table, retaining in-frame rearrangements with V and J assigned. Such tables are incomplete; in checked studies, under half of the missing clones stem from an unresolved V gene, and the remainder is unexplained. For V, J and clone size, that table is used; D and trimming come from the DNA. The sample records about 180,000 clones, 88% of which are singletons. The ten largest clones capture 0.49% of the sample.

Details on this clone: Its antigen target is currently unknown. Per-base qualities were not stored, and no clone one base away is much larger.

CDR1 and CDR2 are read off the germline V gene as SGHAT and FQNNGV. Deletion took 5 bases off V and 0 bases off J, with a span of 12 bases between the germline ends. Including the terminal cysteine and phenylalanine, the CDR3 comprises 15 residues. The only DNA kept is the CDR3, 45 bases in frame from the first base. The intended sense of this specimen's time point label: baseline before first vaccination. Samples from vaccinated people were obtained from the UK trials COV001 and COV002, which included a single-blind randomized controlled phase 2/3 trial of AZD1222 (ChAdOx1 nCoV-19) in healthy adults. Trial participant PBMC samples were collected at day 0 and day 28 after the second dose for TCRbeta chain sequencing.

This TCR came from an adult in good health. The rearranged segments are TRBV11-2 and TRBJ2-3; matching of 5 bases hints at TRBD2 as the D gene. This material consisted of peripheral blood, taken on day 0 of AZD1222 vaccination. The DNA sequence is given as TGTGCCAGCAGCCAGCGAGGGAAGAGCACAGATACGCAGTATTTT. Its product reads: CASSQRGKSTDTQYF.